This T cell receptor (beta chain) was profiled in a study of T cells expressing NK-cell markers. TCRdb reanalyzed the 5' RACE reads, giving one entry per CDR3 protein sequence and no DNA. Its listing shows around 3,300 distinct CDR3 sequences. Germline V CDR1 and CDR2: DFQATT, SNEGSKA (reference sequence). The CDR3 has 14 amino acids. This clonotype originated in a man between 18 and 69 years old in good health. The sequenced material came from blood T cells: a sorted CD56 or NKG2C T cell subset, CD4+ or CD8+ T cells, or bulk PBMC T cells (not recorded which). The chain has TRBV20-1 and TRBJ2-3; TCRdb names TRBD2, which stays unverified in the absence of DNA. The CDR3 here is CSAGVAGRVDTQYF.